This T cell receptor (beta chain) originates from a study of T cells in Graves' hyperthyroidism and ophthalmopathy. General study points: Most thyroid clonotypes that were expanded above 0.001 also turned up in blood.

The V and J ends lost 1 base and 5 bases respectively, with 5 bases between them. Germline V lookup: CDR1 SGHDN, CDR2 FVKESK. The CDR3 is made up of 12 amino acids. Amplification targeted TCR beta CDR3 regions from RNA transcripts. TCR CDR3 regions were first amplified by RT-PCR with HTBI primers. Via MiXCR, TCRdb re-called the multiplex PCR reads, giving one row per CDR3 protein. The sample includes hundreds of thousands of distinct CDR3 sequences, less than 30% seen only once; the top ten take roughly a quarter. At least ten counts were recorded for this clonotype. Its antigen remains unidentified. The J gene is TRBJ2-5, the V gene TRBV14, with D unresolved. The sequenced material came from blood. The sequence was collected from a man in his forties with Graves' hyperthyroidism that later progressed to Graves' ophthalmopathy. The CDR3 loop reads CASSQGTETQYF. CDR3 DNA sequence: TGTGCCAGCAGCCAAGGAACTGAGACCCAGTACTTC. Full variable domain (missing parts from reference TRBV14 and TRBJ2-5): EAGVTQFPSHSVIEKGQTVTLRCDPISGHDNLYWYRRVMGKEIKFLLHFVKESKQDESGMPNNRFLAERTGGTYSTLKVQPAELEDSGVYFCASSQGTETQYFGPGTRLLVL.